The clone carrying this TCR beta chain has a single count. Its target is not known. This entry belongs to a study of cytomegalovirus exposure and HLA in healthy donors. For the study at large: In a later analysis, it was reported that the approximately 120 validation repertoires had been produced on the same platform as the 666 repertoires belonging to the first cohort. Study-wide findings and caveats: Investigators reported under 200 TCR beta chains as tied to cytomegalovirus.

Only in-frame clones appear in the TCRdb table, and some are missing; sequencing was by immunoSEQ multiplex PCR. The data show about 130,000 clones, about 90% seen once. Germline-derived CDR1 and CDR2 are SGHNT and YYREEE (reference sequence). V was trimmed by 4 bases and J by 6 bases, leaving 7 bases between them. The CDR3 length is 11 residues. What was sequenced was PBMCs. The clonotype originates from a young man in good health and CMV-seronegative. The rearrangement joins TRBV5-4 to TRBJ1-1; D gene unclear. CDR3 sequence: CASSADSEAFF. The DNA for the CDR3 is TGTGCCAGCAGCGCAGACTCTGAAGCTTTCTTT.